In its sample, the clone carrying this T cell receptor (beta chain) was seen many times. This CDR3 is 14 amino acids long. V dropped 5 bases and J dropped 0 bases, with 9 bases sitting between them. Per the germline V gene, CDR1 is SEHNR and CDR2 is FQNEAQ (reference sequence). Before thyroid surgery, none of the patients had received any treatment. TCRdb reanalyzed the PCR reads with MiXCR. This table holds about 21,000 clones, around 30% found once. The data belong to a study of metastatic and nonmetastatic thyroid tumors. This sequence originates from a female donor with papillary thyroid cancer or a benign thyroid nodule (not recorded which). Some clones in this sample may be carry-over from other donors' samples. Specimen: blood. The chain recombines TRBV7-9 with TRBJ2-3; D might be TRBD2 (6 bases). The DNA for the CDR3 is TGTGCCAGCAGCCCGGGGACTAGCACAGATACGCAGTATTTT. It encodes CASSPGTSTDTQYF.